One and the same sample provided the 21 T cell receptor beta chains below, sequenced in a study of CD8+CD57+ T cells in acquired aplastic anemia. CDR3 and TCR beta VDJ profiling relied on genomic DNA as the template. TCRdb reprocessed the reads via MiXCR and lists one record per CDR3 protein. The table lists around 170,000 distinct CDR3 sequences, around half of them singletons. Whoever was chosen for sequencing had shown CD8+CD57+ cell expansion by flow cytometry. Sequenced: sorted CD4+, CD8+, or CD8+CD57+ T cells (not recorded which) from PBMCs. The source of these receptors is a human donor with aplastic anemia.

A word on this clonotype: A read error may account for a junction end that differs from germline. V and J are TRBV10-3 and TRBJ1-1; a weak D match, TRBD1 (6 bases). The germline CDR1 and CDR2 sequences are ENHRY and SYGVKD. The CDR3 length is 15 residues. CDR3 DNA sequence: TGTGCCAGCAGTCAACCAGGGGTTGGGTTCACTGAAGCTTTCTTT. Amino acid sequence: CASSQPGVGFTEAFF.

The gene calls are TRBV2 and TRBJ2-5; TRBD1 might be the D (5 bases). The germline V gene encodes CDR1 SNHLY and CDR2 FYNNEI. This CDR3 region has 13 residues. V was clipped by 3 bases and J by 9 bases, with 14 bases between them. The CDR3 coding sequence is TGTGCCAGCAGTGAGTCGCGCGTAGGGGCCCAGTACTTC. Translating gives CASSESRVGAQYF. Combining the CDR3 with reference TRBV2 and TRBJ2-5 gives the whole variable domain EPEVTQTPSHQVTQMGQEVILRCVPISNHLYFYWYRQILGQKVEFLVSFYNNEISEKSEIFDDQFSVERPDGSNFTLKIRSTKLEDSAMYFCASSESRVGAQYFGPGTRLLVL.

This clonotype was seen at least ten times. The V call is TRBV6-1, the J call TRBJ1-2; D is unresolved. CDR1 is MNHNS, CDR2 SASEGT, per germline. Trimming removed 5 bases at V and 4 bases at J, with 8 bases between. CDR3 length: 12 amino acids. The chain's CDR3 is CASSQDTYGYTF. The CDR3 DNA sequence: TGTGCCAGCAGTCAAGACACCTATGGCTACACCTTC.

Regarding this clonotype: Since a much larger clone is just one base distant, this may be a read error. In this CDR3 the conserved last residue, phenylalanine or tryptophan, is missing, so a read error is likely. The genes are TRBV6-1 and TRBJ2-1; TRBD1 or TRBD2 may be the D gene (5 bases each). Germline CDR1 is MNHNS and CDR2 is SASEGT. There are 11 residues in the CDR3. V dropped 5 bases and J dropped 10 bases, with 9 bases sitting between them. CDR3 sequence reads: CASSPGAEQFV. The CDR3 DNA sequence: TGTGCCAGCAGTCCCGGGGCCGAGCAGTTCGTC.

V is TRBV25-1 and J is TRBJ1-3; D remains unclear. Trimming shortened V by 4 bases and J by 0 bases, and 13 bases separated the two germline ends. The CDR3 spans 16 residues. The germline V gene encodes CDR1 MGHDK and CDR2 SYGVNS. This CDR3 reads CASSGFLQPSGNTIYF. DNA for the CDR3: TGTGCCAGCAGTGGATTCTTGCAACCCTCTGGAAACACCATATATTTT.

This sequence joins TRBV19 and TRBJ2-3; the D is unclear. The CDR3 runs 16 residues. Looked up from germline, CDR1 is LNHDA and CDR2 is SQIVND (reference sequence). V lost 3 bases and J 2 bases, leaving 15 bases between the germline ends. CDR3 amino acids: CASSMGLGQATDTQYF. CDR3 sequence (DNA): TGTGCCAGTAGTATGGGTCTCGGGCAAGCCACAGATACGCAGTATTTT.

Of note for this clonotype: Since a much larger clone is just one base distant, this may be a read error. The CDR3 nucleotides read TGCGCCAGCAGCTCACGGGGCAACAGGGTGAACACTGAAGCTTTCTTT. The encoded protein is CASSSRGNRVNTEAFF. This sequence joins TRBV5-1 and TRBJ1-1; TRBD1 might be the D (6 bases). V was clipped by 3 bases and J by 0 bases, with 15 bases between them. This CDR3 is built from 16 residues. Germline-derived CDR1 and CDR2 are SGHRS and YFSETQ.

The chain is built from TRBV2 and TRBJ2-7, with D tentatively TRBD1 (5 bases). Germline CDR1 SNHLY, CDR2 FYNNEI. There are 10 residues in the CDR3. In DNA form, the CDR3 reads TGTGCCAGCAGTGAATCCTGGGCAGGGGTC. It encodes CASSESWAGV.

Ten or more counts support this clonotype. This chain uses TRBV30 with TRBJ1-2; possibly TRBD1 for D (5 bases). Trimming took off 0 bases at V and 8 bases at J, with 13 bases between the two ends. This CDR3 has 13 residues. From germline, CDR1 is GTSNPN and CDR2 SVGIG (reference sequence). The CDR3 loop is CAWSVQQANGYTF. CDR3 sequence (DNA): TGTGCCTGGAGTGTACAACAGGCGAACGGCTACACCTTC.

This chain connects TRBV5-1 to TRBJ1-3; D is unresolved. V gave up 3 bases and J gave up 6 bases, with 10 bases separating them. Germline-derived CDR1 and CDR2 are SGHRS and YFSETQ. This CDR3 has 13 amino acids. Written as DNA, the CDR3 is TGCGCCAGCAGCTCCGGCTTACCAAACACCATATATTTT. It encodes CASSSGLPNTIYF.

The chain is built from TRBV12-3 or TRBV12-4 and TRBJ1-6; weak D call: TRBD1 (6 bases). The CDR3 is 16 amino acids. V lost 2 bases, J lost 8 bases, and 16 bases lay in between. In DNA, the CDR3 is TGTGCCAGCAGTTTAACTGGGGGGCTGTGGGATTCACCCCTCCACTTT. This codes for CASSLTGGLWDSPLHF.

J is TRBJ2-7 and V is TRBV15; D ambiguous. This CDR3 spans 15 amino acids. V was pared by 1 base and J by 0 bases, with 10 bases between. CDR1 is LNHNV, CDR2 YYDKDF, per germline (reference sequence). DNA for the CDR3: TGTGCCACCAGCAGAGGGAAGGGAACCTCCTACGAGCAGTACTTC. Protein product: CATSRGKGTSYEQYF. The variable domain in full, with the rest retrieved from reference TRBV15 and TRBJ2-7, is DAMVIQNPRYQVTQFGKPVTLSCSQTLNHNVMYWYQQKSSQAPKLLFHYYDKDFNNEADTPDNFQSRRPNTSFCFLDIRSPGLGDTAMYLCATSRGKGTSYEQYFGPGTRLTVT.

This clonotype was seen ten or more times. CDR3: CASRTGPYTYNEQFF. DNA of the CDR3: TGTGCCAGCAGAACAGGGCCTTATACCTACAATGAGCAGTTCTTC. The chain couples TRBV12-3 or TRBV12-4 to TRBJ2-1; D possibly corresponds to TRBD1 (6 bases). This CDR3 is 15 amino acids long. Trimming removed 6 bases from V and 2 bases from J, with 14 bases in between.

CDR3 sequence reads: CASSKDRAQETQYF. CDR3 sequence (DNA): TGTGCCAGCAGCAAGGACAGGGCTCAAGAGACCCAGTACTTC. The V and J genes are TRBV7-9 and TRBJ2-5; 8 nucleotides line up with TRBD1. J gave up 2 bases and V 5 bases, and 4 bases lay outside the gene matches. Per germline, CDR1 SEHNR and CDR2 FQNEAQ (reference sequence). The CDR3 covers 14 residues.

The sample holds many counts of this clonotype. The CDR3 reads CASSQAGQAGNQETQYF. Here the CDR3 DNA reads TGTGCCAGCAGCCAAGCCGGCCAGGCGGGGAACCAAGAGACCCAGTACTTC. The chain is built from TRBV4-2 and TRBJ2-5; D is possibly TRBD2 (6 bases). V was cut by 1 base and J by 0 bases, with 15 bases left in between. In germline, CDR1 is LGHNA, CDR2 YNFKEQ. CDR3 length: 17 amino acids.

This clonotype was observed at least ten times. The V call is TRBV7-2, the J call TRBJ2-1; D possibly corresponds to TRBD1 (6 bases). CDR3 length: 15 residues. Deletions cut 4 bases from V and 4 bases from J, with 14 bases between. The germline CDR1 and CDR2 sequences are SGHTA and FQGNSA. DNA for the CDR3: TGTGCCAGCAGCTACCTCCCAGGGGAGTACAATGAGCAGTTCTTC. Its protein is CASSYLPGEYNEQFF.

This clonotype came up a few times. The chain has TRBV15 and TRBJ2-7; D could derive from TRBD1 or TRBD2 (5 bases each). Germline CDR1 and CDR2: LNHNV and YYDKDF (reference sequence). This CDR3 region has 13 residues. With 1 base removed from V and 3 bases from J, the gap between germline ends came to 7 bases. The CDR3 protein is CATSRGGSYEQYF. CDR3 nucleotides: TGTGCCACCAGCAGAGGGGGGAGCTACGAGCAGTACTTC.

This clonotype was found many times. The V call is TRBV5-6, the J call TRBJ2-7, with unresolved D. The CDR3 sequence is 15 residues long. CDR1 and CDR2 (germline): SGHDT, YYEEEE. V lost 1 base to trimming and J lost 0 bases, with 11 bases between them. CDR3 coding DNA: TGTGCCAGCAGCTTGACTCCCCTTGGCTCCTACGAGCAGTACTTC. Its translation is CASSLTPLGSYEQYF.

The chain joins TRBV2 to TRBJ2-7; D call uncertain. This CDR3 comprises 11 residues. CDR1 and CDR2 (germline): SNHLY, FYNNEI. Deletions cut 4 bases from V and 5 bases from J, with 6 bases between. The CDR3 coding sequence is TGTGCCAGCAGTGGAATGGACGAGCAGTACTTC. As protein: CASSGMDEQYF.

There are many counts of this clonotype. V gene TRBV10-2 combines with J gene TRBJ1-1; TRBD1 might be the D (5 bases). CDR3 length: 12 residues. Between the trimmed V and J ends, which lost 8 bases and 10 bases, there was a span of 17 bases. Germline V gene data show CDR1 as WSHSY and CDR2 as SAAADI. The CDR3 reads CASLVRGSGAFF. The CDR3 region has the DNA TGCGCCAGCCTGGTTAGGGGCTCCGGAGCTTTCTTT.

The rearrangement uses TRBV25-1 and TRBJ2-1, with 11 nucleotides matching TRBD1. This CDR3 has 15 residues. The V gene's germline CDR1 is MGHDK and CDR2 SYGVNS. With 4 bases clipped from V and 4 bases from J, the junction kept 3 bases outside the gene matches. The CDR3 DNA reads as TGTGCCAGCAGTGGCCGGGACAGGGGGTACAATGAGCAGTTCTTC. Its translation is CASSGRDRGYNEQFF.